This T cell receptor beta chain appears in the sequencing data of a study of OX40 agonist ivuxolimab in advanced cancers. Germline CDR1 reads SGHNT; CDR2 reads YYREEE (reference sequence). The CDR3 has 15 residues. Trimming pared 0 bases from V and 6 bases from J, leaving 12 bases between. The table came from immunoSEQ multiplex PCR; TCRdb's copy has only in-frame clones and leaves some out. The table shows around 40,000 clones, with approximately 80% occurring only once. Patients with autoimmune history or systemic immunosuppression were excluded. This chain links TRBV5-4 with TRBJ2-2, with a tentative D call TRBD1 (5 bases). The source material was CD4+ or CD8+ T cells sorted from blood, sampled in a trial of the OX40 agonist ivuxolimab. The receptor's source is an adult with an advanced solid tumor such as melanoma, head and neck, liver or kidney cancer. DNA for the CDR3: TGTGCCAGCAGCTTGGCAGGGATGGGGCCCGGGGAGCTGTTTTTT. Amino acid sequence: CASSLAGMGPGELFF.